This T cell receptor beta chain was sequenced for a study of blood T cell repertoires in COVID-19. This CDR3 has 16 amino acids. Trimming removed 6 bases from V and 9 bases from J; junction bases left unmatched: 14. Germline V gene lookup returns CDR1 MDHEN and CDR2 SYDVKM. Method: immunoSEQ multiplex PCR; TCRdb's copy keeps in-frame clones and lacks some. The sample consists of 90,000 to 150,000 clones, around 89% of them appearing once. The sequenced sample was peripheral blood. J is TRBJ1-6 and V is TRBV28, with 7 bases aligning to TRBD1. This TCR was sampled from a human donor with acute or convalescent COVID-19. The donor label of this sample is uncertain. CDR3 in DNA: TGTGCCAGCAGCCGACGCCAACAGGGGTTGGTTTCACCCCTCCACTTT. Encoded protein: CASSRRQQGLVSPLHF.